The clone carrying this T cell receptor beta chain was detected a few times. Its specificity is unknown. This sample was included in a study of T cells after yellow fever vaccination. The wider study: The fractions with low cell numbers were processed using SMART-Seq v4 Ultra Low Input. The study, taken as a whole, reports: FACS-sorted repertoires could harbor abundant contaminating bulk-population clonotypes. Weaker in magnitude, the secondary response showed a faster peak on day 5 versus 15.

V gave up 1 base and J gave up 7 bases; unmatched junction bases: 7. The germline V gene encodes CDR1 LGHNA and CDR2 YSLEER. This CDR3 contains 15 residues. TCRdb recomputed calls from the 5' RACE reads with MiXCR, one row per CDR3 protein. The sample contains under 600,000 distinct CDR3 sequences, about 13% of which appear only once. This chain uses TRBV4-3 with TRBJ2-1; TRBD2 matches 7 bases. This sequence originates from a man aged 25-40 years who received the YFV17D yellow fever vaccine. Sequenced material: PBMCs, taken on the day of the yellow fever booster vaccination. CDR3 coding DNA: TGCGCCAGCAGCCAAGCGGCGGGAGTGATAAATGAGCAGTTCTTC. This sequence encodes CASSQAAGVINEQFF.